The TCR beta chain under discussion was sequenced for a study of blood T cells in healthy people across ages. Study details: About one barcoded beta molecule per two T cells was captured by template switching.

A J-beta primer mix and a sample-barcoded 5' primer were used in a second PCR of roughly 6 to 11 cycles. The authors tagged each cDNA molecule using a template-switch adaptor with 12 random nucleotides. Every sample returned 2.5 million or more CDR3-containing paired-end reads. TCRdb redid the calling of the 5' RACE reads with MiXCR, one entry per CDR3 protein. The sample has roughly 900,000 distinct CDR3 sequences, about 44% seen once. Peripheral blood, roughly 9.1 milliliters per donor, was collected. CDR1 is SGHTA, CDR2 FQGNSA, per germline. The CDR3 length is 15 residues. V gene TRBV7-2 combines with J gene TRBJ2-1, with TRBD2 matching over 7 bases. With the DNA end fitting TRBJ2-7 better, the J assignment may be wrong. Source material: blood. This clonotype was sampled from a young man in good health. The DNA for the CDR3 is TGTGCCAGCAGCTTAAGCAGCGGGGAAACGTACGAGCAGTACTTC. Protein product: CASSLSSGETYEQYF.